The 16 T cell receptor beta chains listed next were all sequenced from one sample in a study of identical twins. TCRdb processed the 5' RACE reads anew with MiXCR; each CDR3 protein has one entry. The sample has roughly 200,000 distinct CDR3 sequences; around a sixth are singletons. These data are also associated with another study on T cells expressing NK-cell markers.

The sample comprised CD8+ T cells sorted from blood. All receptors derive from a woman aged 18-35 years in good health.

The rearrangement joins TRBV27 to TRBJ2-1, with 13 bases aligning to TRBD2. V gave up 8 bases and J gave up 9 bases; unmatched junction bases: 7. Germline V gene lookup returns CDR1 MNHEY and CDR2 SMNVEV (reference sequence). CDR3 length: 14 residues. The CDR3 sequence is CASCRLAGGTEQFF. As DNA, the CDR3 is TGTGCCAGCTGCCGACTAGCGGGGGGAACTGAGCAGTTCTTC.

The J gene is TRBJ2-4, the V gene TRBV11-2; 9 bases match TRBD2. CDR3 length equals 16 residues. Trimming took 4 bases from V and 7 from J; bases not matched to a gene: 11. Germline assignment: CDR1 SGHAT and CDR2 FQNNGV. In DNA, the CDR3 is TGTGCCAGCAGCTACCTTTTAGCGGGAGATGGGAACATTCAGTACTTC. As protein: CASSYLLAGDGNIQYF.

The table lists this clonotype with a few counts. The V call is TRBV9, the J call TRBJ2-1; 8 bases match TRBD2. This CDR3 comprises 15 residues. Germline V gene sequence: CDR1 SGDLS, CDR2 YYNGEE. V shed 0 bases, J shed 2 bases, and the junction held 1 base outside the gene matches. CDR3 protein: CASSVASGPYNEQFF. In nucleotides, the CDR3 is TGTGCCAGCAGCGTAGCTAGCGGGCCCTACAATGAGCAGTTCTTC.

This clonotype has only a few counts. The chain is built from TRBV27 and TRBJ2-1; D is possibly TRBD1 (5 bases). Germline CDR1 reads MNHEY; CDR2 reads SMNVEV (reference sequence). The V and J ends lost 4 bases and 4 bases respectively, with 14 bases between them. This CDR3 has 15 residues. CDR3 nucleotide sequence: TGTGCCAGCAGTTCACCGACCCAGGGTTACAATGAGCAGTTCTTC. This codes for CASSSPTQGYNEQFF.

The chain joins TRBV7-8 to TRBJ2-7; D is unclear. The V gene's germline CDR1 is SGHVS and CDR2 FQNEAQ. This CDR3 contains 14 residues. The V gene lost 1 base and the J gene lost 4 bases, with 11 bases spanning the gap. The CDR3 DNA sequence: TGTGCCAGCAGCTTAGGTGTCAGGCTTTACGAGCAGTACTTC. Translating gives CASSLGVRLYEQYF.

A few counts support this clonotype. Relative to the germline gene, one junction end is altered; a read error may explain this. The chain uses TRBV7-7 and TRBJ1-6; TRBD1 agrees at 10 bases. CDR1 and CDR2 (germline): SSHAT, FNYEAQ (reference sequence). This CDR3 region has 15 residues. CDR3 loop: CASSPGDRGNSPLHF. CDR3 DNA: TGTGCTAGCAGCCCGGGGGACAGGGGAAATTCACCCCTCCACTTT.

The chain is built from TRBV3-1 and TRBJ2-7, with 7 bases aligning to TRBD2. Germline trimming cut 4 bases from V and 6 bases from J; bases unmatched to any gene: 3. CDR1 and CDR2 (germline): LGHDT, YNNKEL (reference sequence). This CDR3 region has 12 residues. The CDR3 sequence: CASSPSGIEQYF. CDR3 nucleotide sequence: TGTGCCAGCAGCCCAAGCGGGATCGAGCAGTACTTC.

This clonotype was counted between two and nine times. The genes are TRBV14 and TRBJ2-2; D unclear. Germline CDR1 SGHDN, CDR2 FVKESK. Trimming took off 0 bases at V and 9 bases at J, with 23 bases between the two ends. The CDR3 runs 18 residues. CDR3: CASSQERLVGGKERELFF. The CDR3 bases are TGTGCCAGCAGCCAAGAGAGGCTTGTTGGTGGGAAGGAGCGGGAGCTGTTTTTT.

The rearrangement uses TRBV5-5 and TRBJ2-1, with 7 bases identical to TRBD2. From germline, CDR1 is SGHKS and CDR2 YYEKEE (reference sequence). Germline trimming cut 4 bases from V and 0 bases from J; bases unmatched to any gene: 7. CDR3 length equals 16 residues. CDR3 in DNA: TGTGCCAGCAGCCCCGGGAGGTCCTCCTCCTACAATGAGCAGTTCTTC. Translated, it gives CASSPGRSSSYNEQFF.

J is TRBJ2-2 and V is TRBV11-2; D unclear. This CDR3 region has 15 residues. Per the germline V gene, CDR1 is SGHAT and CDR2 is FQNNGV. The V and J ends lost 2 bases and 1 base respectively, with 8 bases between them. In DNA, the CDR3 is TGTGCCAGCAGCTTAAGTTGGGGGAACACCGGGGAGCTGTTTTTT. Protein: CASSLSWGNTGELFF.

The chain links TRBV7-9 to TRBJ2-1; unclear D gene. CDR3 length: 11 amino acids. The V end was cut by 1 base, the J end by 9 bases, with 4 bases between. Germline assignment: CDR1 SEHNR and CDR2 FQNEAQ (reference sequence). Here the CDR3 reads CASSLEAEQFF. As DNA, the CDR3 is TGTGCCAGCAGCTTAGAGGCTGAGCAGTTCTTC. The full variable domain, its missing parts supplied by reference TRBV7-9 and TRBJ2-1, is DTGVSQNPRHKITKRGQNVTFRCDPISEHNRLYWYRQTLGQGPEFLTYFQNEAQLEKSRLLSDRFSAERPKGSFSTLEIQRTEQGDSAMYLCASSLEAEQFFGPGTRLTVL.

This clonotype turned up a few times. This chain links TRBV10-2 with TRBJ2-1, with a possible D match to TRBD2 (6 bases). The CDR3 is 13 amino acids. V was shortened by 6 bases and J by 7 bases, with 13 bases between the two germline ends. CDR1 and CDR2 (germline): WSHSY, SAAADI. CDR3 nucleotides: TGCGCCAGCAGGACGGGAGTTTCGAATGAGCAGTTCTTC. The encoded protein is CASRTGVSNEQFF.

The chain couples TRBV5-1 to TRBJ2-7, with D unresolved. CDR1 and CDR2 (germline): SGHRS, YFSETQ. Trimming left V 2 bases short and J 3 bases short, with 12 bases between. The CDR3 is made up of 14 amino acids. For the CDR3, the DNA is TGCGCCAGCAGCTTCCGGGTCCCGAGCTACGAGCAGTACTTC. Translating it yields CASSFRVPSYEQYF.

The chain is built from TRBV12-3 or TRBV12-4 and TRBJ2-7, with TRBD2 as a possible D gene (5 bases). V lost 6 bases and J lost 4, with 19 bases in between. The CDR3 loop spans 15 amino acids. DNA of the CDR3: TGTGCCAGCAGCCCCCCAGGTGGGAGTGCTTACGAGCAGTACTTC. It codes for CASSPPGGSAYEQYF.

V is TRBV6-1 and J is TRBJ2-5; the D call may be TRBD1 or TRBD2 (5 bases each). This CDR3 spans 13 amino acids. Looked up from germline, CDR1 is MNHNS and CDR2 is SASEGT. Trimming removed 7 bases at V and 5 bases at J, with 14 bases between. The CDR3 is CASMTWGKETQYF. The CDR3 nucleotides read TGTGCCAGCATGACCTGGGGGAAGGAGACCCAGTACTTC.

For the CDR3, the DNA is TGTGCCAGCAGTAGCGGGAGGACCCGTGGGGGTGAGCAGTTCTTC. This encodes CASSSGRTRGGEQFF. The chain recombines TRBV12-3 or TRBV12-4 with TRBJ2-1; 9 positions match TRBD2. The CDR3 spans 15 residues. The V segment lost 5 bases and the J segment 9 bases; nucleotides outside the gene matches: 11.